This T cell receptor beta chain derives from a study of Ad26.COV2.S vaccination and SARS-CoV-2 variants. Study information: Donor had been placed in the Ad26.COV2.S arm of the COV1001 trial. The vaccine Ad26.COV2.S was put into the muscle once, or twice with 56 days between.

Regarding treatment: about 20 received Ad26.COV2.S at low or high dose, single or two shots; 5 received placebo; per-sample allocation not given. On day 63 after the first injection, vaccine and placebo recipients gave samples. Study-wide results and limits: Vaccine recipients showed a spike-specific TCR breadth that was higher than in placebo recipients.

This CDR3 is built from 19 residues. CDR1 is SGHAT, CDR2 FQNNGV, per germline. Trimming removed 2 bases from V and 4 bases from J, with 23 bases in between. The table came from immunoSEQ multiplex PCR; TCRdb's copy has only in-frame clones and leaves some out. The table lists hundreds of thousands of clones, approximately 90% of them singletons, with over 9% in the top ten. In regard to this clone: The antigen is unknown.

This chain links TRBV11-2 with TRBJ2-2, with D maybe TRBD1 (5 bases). The clonotype was recovered from a person aged 18-60 years who received the Ad26.COV2.S COVID-19 vaccine or a placebo. Sequenced here: peripheral blood, sampled in a trial of Ad26.COV2.S vaccine versus placebo. The CDR3 nucleotides are TGTGCCAGCAGCTTATACGCAGTTTTAGGGGTCGGCAGCACCGGGGAGCTGTTTTTT. Its protein is CASSLYAVLGVGSTGELFF.